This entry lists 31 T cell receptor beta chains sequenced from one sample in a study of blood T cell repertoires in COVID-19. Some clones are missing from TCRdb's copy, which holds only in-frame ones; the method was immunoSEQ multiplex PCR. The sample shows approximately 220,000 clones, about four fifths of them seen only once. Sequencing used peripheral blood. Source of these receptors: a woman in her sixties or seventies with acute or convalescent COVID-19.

CDR3 sequence reads: CASTQGLGTEAFF. DNA for the CDR3: TGTGCCAGCACCCAGGGTTTGGGCACTGAAGCTTTCTTT. V and J are TRBV9 and TRBJ1-1, with a possible D match to TRBD1 (5 bases). Germline V gene sequence: CDR1 SGDLS, CDR2 YYNGEE. The germline V and J ends were trimmed by 6 bases and 4 bases, with 13 bases remaining between them. This CDR3 is 13 amino acids long.

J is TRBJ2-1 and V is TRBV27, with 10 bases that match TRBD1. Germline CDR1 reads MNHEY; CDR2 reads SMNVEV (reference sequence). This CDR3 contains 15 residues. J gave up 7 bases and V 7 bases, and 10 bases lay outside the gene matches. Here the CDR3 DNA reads TGTGCCAGCACCCCCCGGGACAGGGGCCCAAATGAGCAGTTCTTC. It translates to CASTPRDRGPNEQFF.

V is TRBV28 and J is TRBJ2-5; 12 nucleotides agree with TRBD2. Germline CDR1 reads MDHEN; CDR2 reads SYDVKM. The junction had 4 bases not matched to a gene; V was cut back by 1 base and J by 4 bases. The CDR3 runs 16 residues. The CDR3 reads CASSLLPSGGAETQYF. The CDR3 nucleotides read TGTGCCAGCAGTTTATTGCCTAGCGGGGGGGCAGAGACCCAGTACTTC.

The CDR3 protein is CASSMGGQGSYEQYF. The CDR3 bases are TGTGCCAGTAGTATGGGGGGACAGGGATCCTACGAGCAGTACTTC. The gene calls are TRBV19 and TRBJ2-7; 9 bases fit TRBD1. The V segment lost 3 bases and the J segment 1 base; nucleotides outside the gene matches: 4. CDR1 LNHDA and CDR2 SQIVND come from the germline V gene (reference sequence). This CDR3 has 15 amino acids.

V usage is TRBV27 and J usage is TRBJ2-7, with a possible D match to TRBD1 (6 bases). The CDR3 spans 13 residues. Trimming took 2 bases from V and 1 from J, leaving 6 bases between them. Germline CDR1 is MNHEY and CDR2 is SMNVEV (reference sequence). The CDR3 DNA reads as TGTGCCAGCAGTTTAAGGGGGTCCTACGAGCAGTACTTC. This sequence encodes CASSLRGSYEQYF.

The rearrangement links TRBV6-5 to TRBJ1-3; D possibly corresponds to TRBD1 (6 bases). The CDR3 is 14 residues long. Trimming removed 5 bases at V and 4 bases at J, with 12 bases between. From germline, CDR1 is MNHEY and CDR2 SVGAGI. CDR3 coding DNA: TGTGCCAGCAGTCCCGGGGGGCAGGGAAACACCATATATTTT. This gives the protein CASSPGGQGNTIYF.

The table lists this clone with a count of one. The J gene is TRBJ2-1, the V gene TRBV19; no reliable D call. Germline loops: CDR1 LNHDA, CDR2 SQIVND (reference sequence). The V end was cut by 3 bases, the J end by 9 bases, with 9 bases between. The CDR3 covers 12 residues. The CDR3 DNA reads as TGTGCCAGTAGTATTGACAACGGTGAGCAGTTCTTC. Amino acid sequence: CASSIDNGEQFF.

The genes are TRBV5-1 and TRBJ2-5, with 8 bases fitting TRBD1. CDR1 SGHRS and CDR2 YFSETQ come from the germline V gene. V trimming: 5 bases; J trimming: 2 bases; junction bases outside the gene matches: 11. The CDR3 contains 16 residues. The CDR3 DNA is TGCGCCAGCAGGCAGGGGGCGTATGTGGTACAAGAGACCCAGTACTTC. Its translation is CASRQGAYVVQETQYF.

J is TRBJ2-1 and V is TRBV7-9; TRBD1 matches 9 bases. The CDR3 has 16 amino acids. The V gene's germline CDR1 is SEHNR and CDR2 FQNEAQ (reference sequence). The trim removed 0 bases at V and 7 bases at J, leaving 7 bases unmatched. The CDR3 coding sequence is TGTGCCAGCAGCTTAGCCTGGACAGGGGTGGAGAATGAGCAGTTCTTC. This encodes CASSLAWTGVENEQFF.

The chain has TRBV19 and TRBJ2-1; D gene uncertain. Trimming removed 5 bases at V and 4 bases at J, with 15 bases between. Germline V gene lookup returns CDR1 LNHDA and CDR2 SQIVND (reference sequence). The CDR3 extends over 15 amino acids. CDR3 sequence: CASSPHVLSYNEQFF. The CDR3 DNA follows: TGTGCCAGTAGTCCCCATGTACTGTCTTACAATGAGCAGTTCTTC.

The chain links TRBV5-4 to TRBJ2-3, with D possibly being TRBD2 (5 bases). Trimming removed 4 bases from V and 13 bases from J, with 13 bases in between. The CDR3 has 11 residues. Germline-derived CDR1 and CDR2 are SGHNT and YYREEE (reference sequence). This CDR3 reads CASSGWAGEYF. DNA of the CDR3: TGTGCCAGCAGCGGGTGGGCCGGGGAGTATTTT.

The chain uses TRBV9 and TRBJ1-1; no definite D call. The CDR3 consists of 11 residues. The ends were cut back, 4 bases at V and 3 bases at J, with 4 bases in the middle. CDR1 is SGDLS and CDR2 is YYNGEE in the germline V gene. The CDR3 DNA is TGTGCCAGCAGCCCTCACACTGAAGCTTTCTTT. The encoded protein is CASSPHTEAFF.

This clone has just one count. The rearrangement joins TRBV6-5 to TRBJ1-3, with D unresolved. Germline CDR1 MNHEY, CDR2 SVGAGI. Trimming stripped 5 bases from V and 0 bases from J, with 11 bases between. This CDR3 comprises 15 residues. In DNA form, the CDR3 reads TGTGCCAGCAGTCCTTACAGCCACTCTGGAAACACCATATATTTT. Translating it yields CASSPYSHSGNTIYF.

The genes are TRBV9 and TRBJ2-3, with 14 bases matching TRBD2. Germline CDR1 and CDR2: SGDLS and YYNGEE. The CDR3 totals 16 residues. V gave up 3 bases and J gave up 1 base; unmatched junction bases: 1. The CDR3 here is CASSEGLAGGTDTQYF. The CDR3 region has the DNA TGTGCCAGCAGCGAGGGACTAGCGGGGGGCACAGATACGCAGTATTTT.

The CDR3 region is CASGLVDRGPPCGYTF. CDR3 coding DNA: TGTGCTAGTGGTTTGGTAGACAGGGGCCCCCCATGTGGCTACACCTTC. The chain couples TRBV12-5 to TRBJ1-2; 8 nucleotides match TRBD1. CDR3 length equals 16 residues. Germline V gives CDR1 LGHNT, CDR2 FRNRAP. V was clipped by 0 bases and J by 7 bases; unmatched bases: 10.

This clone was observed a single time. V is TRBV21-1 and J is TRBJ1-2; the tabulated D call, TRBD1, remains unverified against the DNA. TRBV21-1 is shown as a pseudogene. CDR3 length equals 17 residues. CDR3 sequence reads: CASSKAGQGLGLRGYTF. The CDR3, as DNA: TGTGCCAGCAGCAAAGCGGGACAGGGACTTGGCTTGCGTGGCTACACCTTC.

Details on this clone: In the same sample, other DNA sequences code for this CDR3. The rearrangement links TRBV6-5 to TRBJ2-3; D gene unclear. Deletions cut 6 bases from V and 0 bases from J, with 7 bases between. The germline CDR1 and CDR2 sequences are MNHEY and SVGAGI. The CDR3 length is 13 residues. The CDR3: CASRRRSTDTQYF. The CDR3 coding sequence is TGTGCCAGCAGGCGGCGAAGCACAGATACGCAGTATTTT.

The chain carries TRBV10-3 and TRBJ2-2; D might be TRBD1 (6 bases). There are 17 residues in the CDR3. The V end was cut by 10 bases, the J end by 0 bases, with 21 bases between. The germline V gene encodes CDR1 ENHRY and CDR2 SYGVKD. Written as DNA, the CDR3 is TGTGCCAGCCACCATGAGCGTGGGGGCGCGAACACCGGGGAGCTGTTTTTT. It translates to CASHHERGGANTGELFF.

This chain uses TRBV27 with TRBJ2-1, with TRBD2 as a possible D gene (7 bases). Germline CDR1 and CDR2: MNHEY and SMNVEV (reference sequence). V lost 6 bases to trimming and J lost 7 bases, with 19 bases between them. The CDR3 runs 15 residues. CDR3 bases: TGTGCCAGCAGCTACCCTGGGGGGGCACAAAATGAGCAGTTCTTC. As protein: CASSYPGGAQNEQFF.

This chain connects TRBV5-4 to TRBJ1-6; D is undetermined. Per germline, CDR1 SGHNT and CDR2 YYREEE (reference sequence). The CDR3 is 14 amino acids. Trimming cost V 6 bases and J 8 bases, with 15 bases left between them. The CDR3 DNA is TGTGCCAGCACCACCTCCGGGGTCCATTCACCCCTCCACTTT. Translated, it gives CASTTSGVHSPLHF.

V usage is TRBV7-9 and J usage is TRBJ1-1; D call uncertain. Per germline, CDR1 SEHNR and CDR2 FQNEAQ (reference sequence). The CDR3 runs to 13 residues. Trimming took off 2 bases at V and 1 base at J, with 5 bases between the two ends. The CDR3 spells CASSLSGNTEAFF. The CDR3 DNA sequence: TGTGCCAGCAGCTTATCCGGGAACACTGAAGCTTTCTTT. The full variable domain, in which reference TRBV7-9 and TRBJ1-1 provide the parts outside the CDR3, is DTGVSQNPRHKITKRGQNVTFRCDPISEHNRLYWYRQTLGQGPEFLTYFQNEAQLEKSRLLSDRFSAERPKGSFSTLEIQRTEQGDSAMYLCASSLSGNTEAFFGQGTRLTVV.

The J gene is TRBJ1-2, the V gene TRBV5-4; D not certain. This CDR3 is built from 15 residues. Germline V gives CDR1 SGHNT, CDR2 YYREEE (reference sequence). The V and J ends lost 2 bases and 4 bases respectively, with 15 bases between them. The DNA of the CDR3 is TGTGCCAGCAGCTTAGATCTTAATCCAGTCTATGGCTACACCTTC. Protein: CASSLDLNPVYGYTF.

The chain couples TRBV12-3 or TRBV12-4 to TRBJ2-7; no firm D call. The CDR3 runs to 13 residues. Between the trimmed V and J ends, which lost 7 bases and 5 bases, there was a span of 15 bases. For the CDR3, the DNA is TGTGCCAGCAACACTTCCCCAGGCCACGAGCAGTACTTC. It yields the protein CASNTSPGHEQYF.

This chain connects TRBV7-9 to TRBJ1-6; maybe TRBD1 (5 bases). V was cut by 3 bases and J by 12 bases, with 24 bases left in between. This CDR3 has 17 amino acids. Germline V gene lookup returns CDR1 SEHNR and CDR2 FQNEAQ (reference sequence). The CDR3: CASSFAVGGGIGVPLHF. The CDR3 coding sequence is TGTGCCAGCAGCTTTGCGGTCGGGGGAGGAATTGGGGTACCCCTCCACTTT.

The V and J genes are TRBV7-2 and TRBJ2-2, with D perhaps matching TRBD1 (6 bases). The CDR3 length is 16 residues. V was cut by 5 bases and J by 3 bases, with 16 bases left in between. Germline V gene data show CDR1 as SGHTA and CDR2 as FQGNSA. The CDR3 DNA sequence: TGTGCCAGCAGCAGCCGCAGGGGAAGTTACACCGGGGAGCTGTTTTTT. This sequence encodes CASSSRRGSYTGELFF.

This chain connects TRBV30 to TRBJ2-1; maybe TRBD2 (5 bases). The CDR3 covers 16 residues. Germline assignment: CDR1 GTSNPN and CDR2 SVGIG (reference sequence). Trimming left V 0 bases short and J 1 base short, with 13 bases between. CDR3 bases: TGTGCCTGGAGTGTACGGTCCGGGGTGTCCTACAATGAGCAGTTCTTC. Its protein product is CAWSVRSGVSYNEQFF.

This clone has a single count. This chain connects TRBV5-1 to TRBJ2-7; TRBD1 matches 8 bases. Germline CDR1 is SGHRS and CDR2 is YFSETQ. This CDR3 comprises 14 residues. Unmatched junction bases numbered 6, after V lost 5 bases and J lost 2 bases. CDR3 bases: TGCGCCAGCAGTGCTGCGACAGGGGCCTACGAGCAGTACTTC. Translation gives CASSAATGAYEQYF.

CDR3: CASSQGEGTGVRGYTF. Written as DNA, the CDR3 is TGCGCCAGCAGCCAAGGAGAGGGGACAGGGGTTAGGGGCTACACCTTC. The chain combines TRBV4-1 with TRBJ1-2; 10 bases match TRBD1. Germline V CDR1 and CDR2: MGHRA, YSYEKL. This CDR3 is 16 amino acids long. V dropped 1 base and J dropped 8; count of bases not matched to a gene: 10.

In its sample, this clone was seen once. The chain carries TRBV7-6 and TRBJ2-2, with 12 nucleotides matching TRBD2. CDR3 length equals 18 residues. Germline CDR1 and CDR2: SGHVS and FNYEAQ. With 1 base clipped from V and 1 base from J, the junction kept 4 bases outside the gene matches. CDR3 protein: CASSLVPSGGVNTGELFF. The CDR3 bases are TGTGCCAGCAGCTTAGTCCCTAGCGGGGGGGTGAACACCGGGGAGCTGTTTTTT.

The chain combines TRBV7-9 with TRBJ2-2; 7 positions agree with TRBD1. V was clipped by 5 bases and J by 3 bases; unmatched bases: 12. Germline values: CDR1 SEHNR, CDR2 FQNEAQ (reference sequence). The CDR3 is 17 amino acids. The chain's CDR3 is CASSRGEGTDYTGELFF. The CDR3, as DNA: TGTGCCAGCAGCCGGGGAGAAGGGACAGACTACACCGGGGAGCTGTTTTTT.

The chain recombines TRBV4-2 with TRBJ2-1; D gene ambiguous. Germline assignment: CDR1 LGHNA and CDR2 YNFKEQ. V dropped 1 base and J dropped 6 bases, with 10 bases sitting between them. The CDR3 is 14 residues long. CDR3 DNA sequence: TGTGCCAGCAGCCAAGGGAGAGGCAGCAATGAGCAGTTCTTC. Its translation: CASSQGRGSNEQFF.